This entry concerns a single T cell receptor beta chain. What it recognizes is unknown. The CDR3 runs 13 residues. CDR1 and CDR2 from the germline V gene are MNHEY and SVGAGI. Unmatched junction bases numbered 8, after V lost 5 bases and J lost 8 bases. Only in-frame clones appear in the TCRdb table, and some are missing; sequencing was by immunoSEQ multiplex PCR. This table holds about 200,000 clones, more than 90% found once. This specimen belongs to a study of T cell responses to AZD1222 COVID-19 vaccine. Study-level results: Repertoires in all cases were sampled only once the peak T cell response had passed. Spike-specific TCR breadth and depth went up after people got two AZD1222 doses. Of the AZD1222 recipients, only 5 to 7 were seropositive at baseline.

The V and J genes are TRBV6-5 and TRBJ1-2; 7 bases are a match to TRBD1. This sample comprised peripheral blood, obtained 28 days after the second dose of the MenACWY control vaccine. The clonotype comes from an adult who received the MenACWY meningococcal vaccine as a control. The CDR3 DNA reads TGTGCCAGCAGTCCCGAGGGGGCGCAGGGCTACACCTTC. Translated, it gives CASSPEGAQGYTF.